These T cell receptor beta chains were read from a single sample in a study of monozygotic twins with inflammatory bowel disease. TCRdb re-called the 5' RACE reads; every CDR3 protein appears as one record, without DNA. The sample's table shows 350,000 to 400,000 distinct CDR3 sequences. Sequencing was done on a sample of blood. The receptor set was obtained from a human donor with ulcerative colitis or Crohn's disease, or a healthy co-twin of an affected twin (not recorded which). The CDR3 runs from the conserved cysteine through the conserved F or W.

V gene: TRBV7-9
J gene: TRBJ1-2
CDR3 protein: CASSLVMMEHTF

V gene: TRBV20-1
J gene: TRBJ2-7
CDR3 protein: CSAWGRASYEQYF

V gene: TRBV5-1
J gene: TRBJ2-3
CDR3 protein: CASSPTTSGGDTQYF

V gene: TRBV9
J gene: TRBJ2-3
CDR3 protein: CASSVGGGNADTQYF

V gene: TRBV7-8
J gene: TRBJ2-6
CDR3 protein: CASSLKTSGHSGANVLTF

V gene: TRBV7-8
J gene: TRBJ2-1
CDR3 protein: CASSLGGGRVVNEQFF

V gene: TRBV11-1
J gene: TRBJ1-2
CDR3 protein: CATHGVDYGYTF

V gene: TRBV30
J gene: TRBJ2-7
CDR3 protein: CAWSVPGTGGNYEQYF

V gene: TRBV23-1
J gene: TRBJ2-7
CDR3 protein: CASSHGRREQYF

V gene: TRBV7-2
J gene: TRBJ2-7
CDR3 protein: CASSRTGESYEQYF

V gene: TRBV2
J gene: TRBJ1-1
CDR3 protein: CASSEGYSATFF

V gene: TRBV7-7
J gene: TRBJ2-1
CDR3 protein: CASSSRRTGSYNEQFF

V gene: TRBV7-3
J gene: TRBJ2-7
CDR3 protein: CASSLYRVNEQYF

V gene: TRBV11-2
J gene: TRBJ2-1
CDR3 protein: CASSLDPGPLIYNEQFF

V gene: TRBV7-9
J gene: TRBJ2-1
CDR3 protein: CASSWAELNEQFF

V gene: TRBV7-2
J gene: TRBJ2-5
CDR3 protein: CASSPPLLETQYF

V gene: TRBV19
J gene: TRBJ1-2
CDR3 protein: CASRSIYYGYTF

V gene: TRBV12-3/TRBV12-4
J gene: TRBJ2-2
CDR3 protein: CASRYPRQGPPQTGELFF

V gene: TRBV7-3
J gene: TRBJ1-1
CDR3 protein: CASSLEGQGWDTEAFF

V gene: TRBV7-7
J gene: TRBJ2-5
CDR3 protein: CASSLGWDSLYQETQYF

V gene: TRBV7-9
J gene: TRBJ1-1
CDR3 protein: CASSFSTGRNTEAFF

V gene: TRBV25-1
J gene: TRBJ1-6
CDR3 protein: CASNEGSSYNSPLHF

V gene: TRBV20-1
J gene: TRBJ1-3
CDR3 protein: CSAYTSWGPSGNTIYF

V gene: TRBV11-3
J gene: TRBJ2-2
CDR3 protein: CASSRQGSSNTGELFF

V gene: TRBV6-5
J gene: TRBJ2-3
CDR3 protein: CATKQGAEDTQYF

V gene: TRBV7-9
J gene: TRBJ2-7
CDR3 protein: CASSLILGGATPYEQYF

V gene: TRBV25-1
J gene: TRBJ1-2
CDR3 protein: CASTPDSFGNYGYTF

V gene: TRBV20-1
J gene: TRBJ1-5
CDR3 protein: CSVLPRGITANQPQHF

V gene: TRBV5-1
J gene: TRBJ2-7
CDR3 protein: CASSLGQSLTYEQYF

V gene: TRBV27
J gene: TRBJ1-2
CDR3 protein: CASMRGVGYGYTF

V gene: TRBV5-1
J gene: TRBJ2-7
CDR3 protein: CASSTTDRGPYEQYF

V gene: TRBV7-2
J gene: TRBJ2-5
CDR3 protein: CASSFQGGSETQYF

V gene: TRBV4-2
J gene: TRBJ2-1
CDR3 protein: CASSLTTSGGPNNEQFF

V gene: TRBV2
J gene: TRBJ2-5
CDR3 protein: CASSEPGGQETQYF

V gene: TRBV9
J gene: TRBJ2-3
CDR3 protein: CASSVETSGGKQYF

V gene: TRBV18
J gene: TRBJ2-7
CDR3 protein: CASGQGNYYEQYF

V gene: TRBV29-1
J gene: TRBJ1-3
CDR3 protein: CSVEPFTNHPGNTIYF

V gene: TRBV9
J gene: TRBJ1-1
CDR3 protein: CASSVGSGTGMNTEAFF

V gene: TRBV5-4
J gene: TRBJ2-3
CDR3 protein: CASSLVRLAGNTDTQYF

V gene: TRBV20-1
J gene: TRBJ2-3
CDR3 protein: CSANPPGYIRTQYF

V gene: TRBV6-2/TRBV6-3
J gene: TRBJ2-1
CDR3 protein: CASSHHPEGTVPQFF

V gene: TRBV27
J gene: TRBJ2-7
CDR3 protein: CASSSGERSYEQYF

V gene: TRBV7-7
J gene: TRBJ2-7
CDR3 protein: CASSPVQGHEQYF

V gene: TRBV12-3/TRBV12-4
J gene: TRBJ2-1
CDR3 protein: CASSPDRNNNEQFF

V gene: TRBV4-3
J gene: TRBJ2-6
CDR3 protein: CASSLIAQGALSSGANVLTF

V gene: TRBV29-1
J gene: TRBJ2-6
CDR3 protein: CSARTGFNSGANVLTF

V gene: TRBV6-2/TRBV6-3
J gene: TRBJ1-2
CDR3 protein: CASTQGFGYTF

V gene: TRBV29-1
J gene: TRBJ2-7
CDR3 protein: CSVEPGQGFEQYF